The 4 T cell receptor beta chains below all came from one sample that was sequenced in a study of cytomegalovirus exposure and HLA in healthy donors. The PCR employed 60 Vbeta primers together with 13 Jbeta primers. Repertoires were generated with immunoSEQ multiplex PCR, while TCRdb's copy carries only in-frame clones and drops some. Of some 140,000 clones listed, about 80% are singletons. Sequencing was carried out using PBMCs. The receptor source for this set is a male donor in good health and CMV-seropositive.

In this sample, this clone turned up a few times. The J gene is TRBJ1-6, the V gene TRBV6-6; D might be TRBD1 (5 bases). The CDR3 covers 15 residues. V was clipped by 8 bases and J by 7 bases, with 18 bases between them. Germline V gives CDR1 MNHNY, CDR2 SVGAGI (reference sequence). The CDR3 is CASGPTGLKNSPLHF. The CDR3 DNA follows: TGTGCCAGCGGTCCTACGGGACTGAAAAATTCACCCCTCCACTTT.

The chain is built from TRBV7-2 and TRBJ2-1, with 7 bases identical to TRBD1. The V segment lost 3 bases and the J segment 6 bases; nucleotides outside the gene matches: 2. The germline gives CDR1 SGHTA, CDR2 FQGNSA. The CDR3 covers 13 residues. This chain's CDR3 is CASSFSGGNEQFF. In DNA, the CDR3 is TGTGCCAGCAGCTTTTCAGGGGGCAATGAGCAGTTCTTC. Full variable domain (remainder filled in from reference TRBV7-2 and TRBJ2-1): GAGVSQSPSNKVTEKGKDVELRCDPISGHTALYWYRQSLGQGLEFLIYFQGNSAPDKSGLPSDRFSAERTGGSVSTLTIQRTQQEDSAVYLCASSFSGGNEQFFGPGTRLTVL.

A few counts support this clone. CDR3 protein: CASSIRLYPRGVGNEQFF. The CDR3 nucleotides read TGTGCCAGTAGTATCCGGTTGTACCCCCGGGGGGTGGGGAATGAGCAGTTCTTC. The rearrangement joins TRBV19 to TRBJ2-1; 7 nucleotides agree with TRBD2. The CDR3 consists of 18 residues. V lost 3 bases to trimming and J lost 7 bases; unmatched junction nucleotides: 18. The germline gives CDR1 LNHDA, CDR2 SQIVND (reference sequence).

The V gene is TRBV5-5, the J gene TRBJ2-7, with 8 bases identical to TRBD1. The V and J ends lost 4 bases and 3 bases, in that order; junction bases with no gene match: 9. The CDR3 spans 15 residues. Germline lookup yields CDR1 SGHKS and CDR2 YYEKEE (reference sequence). CDR3 in amino acids: CASSPSGDRIYEQYF. In DNA, the CDR3 is TGTGCCAGCAGCCCCTCCGGGGACAGGATCTACGAGCAGTACTTC.